This T cell receptor (beta chain) appears in the sequencing data of a study of cytomegalovirus exposure and HLA in healthy donors. Study-wide points: A few chains linked to CMV were shown in vitro to be specific for CMV antigens. Approximately 160 TCR beta chains were listed as cytomegalovirus-associated. Excluded were some V segments that proved indistinguishable, including TRBV6-2 and TRBV6-3. It was reported that the classifier diagnosed cytomegalovirus status with high specificity and sensitivity in both the original and validation cohorts.

Primers for the PCR totalled 60 Vbeta and 13 Jbeta. Clones were read by immunoSEQ multiplex PCR, and TCRdb kept only the in-frame ones, dropping some. Its clone listing holds approximately 110,000 clones. The germline CDR1 and CDR2 sequences are MDHEN and SYDVKM. J gave up 1 base and V 7 bases, and 9 bases lay outside the gene matches. This CDR3 has 16 residues. For this clone: Antigen unknown.

Material: PBMCs. This chain uses TRBV28 with TRBJ2-3, with 9 bases matching TRBD1. This TCR came from a man between 25 and 39 years old in good health and CMV-seronegative. In DNA form, the CDR3 reads TGTGCCAGCATAGATCGGGACAGGGAGGGCACAGATACGCAGTATTTT. The encoded protein is CASIDRDREGTDTQYF.